These T cell receptor beta chains were read from a single sample in a study of cytomegalovirus exposure and HLA in healthy donors. Measured with immunoSEQ multiplex PCR; TCRdb has only the in-frame clones, and not every one. The sample gives fewer than 150,000 clones, 88% of which show up once; around 8% is in the top ten. Source material: PBMCs. The receptors here all came from a young woman in good health and CMV-seropositive. Each CDR3 is given with its conserved first and last residue. Fields, in order: J gene, CDR3 length, D gene, clone size, V gene, CDR3 DNA, CDR3 protein. D genes are given only for firm matches. A clone size is listed for some rows: how often the clone was seen (once, few, many), or a class if it is expanded.

TRBJ1-2,14,TRBD1,.,TRBV28,TGTGCCAGCAGTCGACAGGGGAGTGGGTATGGCTACACCTTC,CASSRQGSGYGYTF
TRBJ1-2,14,TRBD1,.,TRBV19,TGTGCCAGTAGTGTTACCGGGACAGGAATCGGCTACACCTTC,CASSVTGTGIGYTF
TRBJ2-5,17,.,.,TRBV4-1,TGCGCCAGCAGCCAACCCAGGGGTAGGACTAGTGTGGAGACCCAGTACTTC,CASSQPRGRTSVETQYF
TRBJ1-6,12,.,.,TRBV28,TGTGCCAGCAGTTATCTCCGGTCACCCCTCCACTTT,CASSYLRSPLHF
TRBJ2-5,13,TRBD1,.,TRBV29-1,TGCAGCGTTGACCCGCGACAGGGCGGGACCCAGTACTTC,CSVDPRQGGTQYF
TRBJ2-1,14,TRBD2,.,TRBV29-1,TGCAGCGTTAGGAGCGGGACCTCCTACAATGAGCAGTTCTTC,CSVRSGTSYNEQFF
TRBJ2-5,12,.,.,TRBV6-5,TGTGCCAGCAGGGACATGAGGGAGACCCAGTACTTC,CASRDMRETQYF
TRBJ1-5,17,TRBD1,.,TRBV19,TGTGCCAGTAGTATAAGGATAGGGGGCCTCAAAAATCAGCCCCAGCATTTT,CASSIRIGGLKNQPQHF
TRBJ2-7,13,TRBD1,.,TRBV19,TGTGCCAGTAGCCCGGGACAGCATTACGAGCAGTACTTC,CASSPGQHYEQYF
TRBJ2-5,14,.,.,TRBV7-2,TGTGCCAGCAGCTTAGCCTACAGTCAAGAGACCCAGTACTTC,CASSLAYSQETQYF
TRBJ1-6,18,TRBD1,.,TRBV30,TGTGCCTGGAGTCCGTGGACAGGGGACCTCTCCTATAATTCACCCCTCCACTTT,CAWSPWTGDLSYNSPLHF
TRBJ2-1,16,TRBD2,.,TRBV7-8,TGTGCCAGCAGCGCCCGACTAGCGGGCCTAAACAATGAGCAGTTCTTC,CASSARLAGLNNEQFF
TRBJ2-7,15,TRBD1,.,TRBV7-3,TGTGCCAGCAGCCAATCGACAGGGGGAGGGGGCGAGCAGTACTTC,CASSQSTGGGGEQYF
TRBJ2-7,13,TRBD2,.,TRBV29-1,TGCAGCGTTGTCCGGGAGGGGCCCTACGAGCAGTACTTC,CSVVREGPYEQYF
TRBJ2-2,12,.,.,TRBV30,TGTGCCTGGATCCAGGGAACCGGGGAGCTGTTTTTT,CAWIQGTGELFF
TRBJ1-5,16,.,.,TRBV28,TGTGCCATTCCGGGACAAGACCGTAATAGCAATCAGCCCCAGCATTTT,CAIPGQDRNSNQPQHF
TRBJ2-5,15,TRBD1,.,TRBV2,TGTGCCAGACAGGGGGCTTCCTCGTACCAAGAGACCCAGTACTTC,CARQGASSYQETQYF
TRBJ2-7,15,.,once,TRBV19,TGTGCCAGTAGTATTTCAGACGGGGACTCCTACGAGCAGTACTTC,CASSISDGDSYEQYF
TRBJ2-7,15,.,few,TRBV5-1,TGCGCCAGCAGCTTGGCGGCGAACGCTCAGGGCGAGCAGTACTTC,CASSLAANAQGEQYF
TRBJ2-5,18,.,.,TRBV9,TGTGCCAGCAGCGTAGCGGCGGCAACTCCACACTACCGGGAGACCCAGTACTTC,CASSVAAATPHYRETQYF
TRBJ2-7,16,TRBD1,once,TRBV19,TGTGCCAGTAGTATCGGCCGACAGGGGTGGTCCTACGAGCAGTACTTC,CASSIGRQGWSYEQYF
TRBJ1-1,17,.,.,TRBV2,TGTGCCAGAACAGATCCGGGACTCCGAGTGGGGAACACTGAAGCTTTCTTT,CARTDPGLRVGNTEAFF